The TCR beta chain described here comes from a study of long-term antiretroviral therapy in people with HIV. V lost 2 bases to trimming and J lost 6 bases; unmatched junction nucleotides: 14. CDR3 size: 19 residues. The germline V gene has CDR1 LNHDA and CDR2 SQIVND (reference sequence). Each contributor possessed a minimum of one pre-ART and a minimum of two post-ART PBMC samples. This was the immunoSEQ v3.0 assay at survey level. Method: immunoSEQ multiplex PCR; TCRdb's copy keeps in-frame clones and lacks some. The sample contains approximately 20,000 clones, 84% of which appear only once. The V call is TRBV19, the J call TRBJ2-1; TRBD2 aligns across 12 bases. The clonotype was recovered from a man between 18 and 35 years old with HIV. Material: unsorted PBMCs, obtained 0.9 years after starting antiretroviral therapy. The CDR3 is CASSIQSTSGGPMVNEQFF. The CDR3 nucleotides read TGTGCCAGTAGTATACAGTCTACTAGCGGGGGGCCTATGGTCAATGAGCAGTTCTTC.